This paragraph reports one TCR beta chain. What it recognizes is unknown. The data were taken from a study of shared clonotypes between healthy human individuals. Study-level background: Aged 18 to 49, the donors were a couple of women and three men.

Libraries were prepared by immunoSEQ multiplex PCR; TCRdb keeps only in-frame clonotypes and omits some of them. The top ten clones hold 0.14% of a sample with 2,500,000 or so clones, approximately 94% of them seen once. Study-wide findings and caveats: Generally, naive subsets came out with larger estimated richness than memory subsets.

The CDR3 length is 18 residues. The V and J ends lost 6 bases and 5 bases, in that order; junction bases with no gene match: 17. The V gene's germline CDR1 is SEHNR and CDR2 FQNEAQ (reference sequence). Source material: naive CD4+ T cells sorted from blood. This sample's subset: CD45RA+ positively selected. This chain connects TRBV7-9 to TRBJ1-1; 11 bases fit TRBD1. This sequence originates from a man aged 18 to 29 in good health. The CDR3 region has the DNA TGTGCCAGCAGGCCCAACTCCCTGACCGGGACAGGGGGGACTGAAGCTTTCTTT. Its translation is CASRPNSLTGTGGTEAFF.